A selection of T cell receptor beta chains follows, all from one sample in a study of cytomegalovirus exposure and HLA in healthy donors. Clones were read by immunoSEQ multiplex PCR, and TCRdb kept only the in-frame ones, dropping some. The sample includes roughly 93,000 clones, more than 65% of them seen just once. Sample: PBMCs. These receptors all come from a human donor in good health. The CDR3 runs from the conserved cysteine through the conserved F or W. D genes are given only for firm matches. Only some rows state a clone size, as once, few, many or a class for expanded clones.

TRBJ2-7	TRBD1	NA	TRBV2	18	TGTGCCAGCAGCGAGTCTTCAGGGGGCACGTCTGTTTCCTACGAGCAGTACTTC	CASSESSGGTSVSYEQYF
TRBJ2-2	TRBD1	NA	TRBV5-1	15	TGCGCCAGCAGCCCCGGGACAGGGGTAAGCGGGGAGCTGTTTTTT	CASSPGTGVSGELFF
TRBJ1-2	NA	once	TRBV2	16	TGTGCCAGCAGTGAAAGGAGGGCAGGAATTAACTATGGCTACCCCTTC	CASSERRAGINYGYPF
TRBJ2-1	TRBD2	NA	TRBV5-6	16	TGTGCCAGCAGCTTGTTCGGGACTATAAACCACAATGAGCAGTTCTTC	CASSLFGTINHNEQFF
TRBJ2-1	TRBD1	NA	TRBV7-2	13	TGTGCCAGCAGCTTAGTCAGGGGGTATGAGCAGTTCTTC	CASSLVRGYEQFF
TRBJ1-4	TRBD1	NA	TRBV4-1	17	TGCGCCAGCAGCGACCGGGACAGGCAACTTTTTAATGAAAAACTGTTTTTT	CASSDRDRQLFNEKLFF
TRBJ1-2	NA	once	TRBV10-3	15	TGTGCCATCAGTGAGCCTCTGGCAGCGAACTATGGCTACACCTTC	CAISEPLAANYGYTF
TRBJ2-5	TRBD1	NA	TRBV11-2	18	TGTGCCAGCAGCTCCAAGGGACAGGGGGCGCTTAGTCAAGAGACCCAGTACTTC	CASSSKGQGALSQETQYF
TRBJ1-5	TRBD1	NA	TRBV12-5	18	TGTGCTAGTGGTTTGGGACACCAAGGACAGGGCCAAAATCAGCCCCAGCATTTT	CASGLGHQGQGQNQPQHF
TRBJ1-3	NA	once	TRBV6-1	11	TGTGCCAGCAGTGAATTCTTCTCCATATATTTT	CASSEFFSIYF
TRBJ1-2	NA	few	TRBV4-3	16	TGCGCCAGCAGCCTCCAAGGGCGACAGACTAACTATGGCTACACCTTC	CASSLQGRQTNYGYTF
TRBJ1-1	NA	NA	TRBV29-1	13	TGCAGCGCCTCGGACAGCTTGAACACTGAAGCTTTCTTT	CSASDSLNTEAFF
TRBJ1-1	NA	NA	TRBV27	17	TGTGCCAGCATTTACCGCTCAACCTTGACAGAGAACACTGAAGCTTTCTTT	CASIYRSTLTENTEAFF
TRBJ2-7	TRBD1	NA	TRBV5-5	16	TGTGCCAGCAGCTGGCAACCGGGGACAGGGGGAGACGAGCAGTACTTC	CASSWQPGTGGDEQYF
TRBJ1-2	NA	NA	TRBV29-1	12	TGCAGCGTTGACCGGGGATCATATGGCTACACCTTC	CSVDRGSYGYTF
TRBJ2-5	NA	NA	TRBV4-1	14	TGCGCCAGCAGCCAAGACACCGGGCAAGAGACCCAGTACTTC	CASSQDTGQETQYF
TRBJ2-3	TRBD2	NA	TRBV5-1	16	TGCGCCAGCAGCAGTACTAGCGGGGGGGCCACAGATACGCAGTATTTT	CASSSTSGGATDTQYF
TRBJ2-7	TRBD1	NA	TRBV6-1	15	TGTGCCAGCAGTGAATCCCAGGGGGCTACCTACGAGCAGTACTTC	CASSESQGATYEQYF
TRBJ2-1	TRBD2	NA	TRBV9	16	TGTGCCAGCAGCGTGGTGGGCGGGAGAATCTACAATGAGCAGTTCTTC	CASSVVGGRIYNEQFF
TRBJ2-1	NA	NA	TRBV5-1	15	TGCGCCAGCAGCTTGGGGGACACGACCTACAATGAGCAGTTCTTC	CASSLGDTTYNEQFF
TRBJ1-2	TRBD1	once	TRBV13	16	TGTGCCAGCAGCTTAGACCCCCGACAGGGGTTCTATGGCTACACCTTC	CASSLDPRQGFYGYTF
TRBJ2-3	NA	NA	TRBV19	13	TGTGCCAGTAGCTGGACTATCACAGATACGCAGTATTTT	CASSWTITDTQYF
TRBJ1-1	NA	once	TRBV11-2	14	TGTGCCAGCAGCTTAGTGGGAGGGAACACTGAAGCTTTCTTT	CASSLVGGNTEAFF
TRBJ2-3	NA	once	TRBV30	15	TGTGCCTGGAGTGTAATAGCGGAGCCCCGGGGTACGCAGTATTTT	CAWSVIAEPRGTQYF
TRBJ1-5	TRBD1	NA	TRBV19	13	TGTGCCAGTAGGGACAGGGAGAATCGCCCCCAGCATTTT	CASRDRENRPQHF
TRBJ2-5	TRBD2	NA	TRBV27	15	TGTGCCAGCAGTTGGGGACTAGGGGAACTCGAGACCCAGTACTTC	CASSWGLGELETQYF
TRBJ2-2	NA	few	TRBV19	15	TGTGCCAGTAATCGAGTCGGAGCGAACACCGGGGAGCTGTTTTTT	CASNRVGANTGELFF
TRBJ2-1	NA	NA	TRBV4-3	14	TGCGCCAGCAGCCAGGACACAGGGTTCGCTGAGCAGTTCTTC	CASSQDTGFAEQFF
TRBJ2-2	NA	NA	TRBV7-9	15	TGTGCCAGCAGCTTAACGCGGGTTGGCACCGGGGAGCTGTTTTTT	CASSLTRVGTGELFF
TRBJ1-5	NA	few	TRBV6-1	14	TGTGCCACCGCTGCGGACAGTAGCAATCAGCCCCAGCATTTT	CATAADSSNQPQHF
TRBJ2-7	NA	few	TRBV6-5	13	TGTGCCAGCAGACATGGACACTCGGGCGAGCAGTACTTC	CASRHGHSGEQYF